A single TCR beta chain is shown here with its context. Its specificity is not known. The data originate from a study of cytomegalovirus exposure and HLA in healthy donors. General study results and limits: Later analysis reportedly placed an Asian-associated ancestry cluster below the roughly 700-donor mean in N-insertions. Donors were assumed by presence/absence analyses to have roughly uniform sequencing depth. Through in vitro validation, three CMV-associated chains were shown to be specific for CMV antigens. Most of the TCR beta V segments (in an earlier analysis) were productive either about 87% or about 30% of the time.

13 Jbeta primers and 60 Vbeta primers were used for the PCR. Profiled with immunoSEQ multiplex PCR; TCRdb holds only in-frame clones, not every one. The ten most abundant clones cover 2.5% to 3% of a sample with 100,000 to 150,000 clones. J gave up 10 bases and V 1 base, and 9 bases lay outside the gene matches. In germline, CDR1 is SEHNR, CDR2 FQNEAQ (reference sequence). The CDR3 runs 16 residues. The sample consisted of PBMCs. This clonotype was obtained from a man aged 30 to 45 in good health and CMV-seronegative. The chain recombines TRBV7-9 with TRBJ2-1, with TRBD2 matching over 11 bases. The CDR3 sequence is CASSLDSGGGYGEQFF. CDR3 nucleotide sequence: TGTGCCAGCAGCTTAGATAGCGGGGGGGGATATGGGGAGCAGTTCTTC.